This TCR beta chain was sequenced in a study of blood T cell repertoires in COVID-19. Study as a whole: Samples came from the United States, Italy and Spain, spanning acute and convalescent COVID-19. In each case, the material was cDNA or gDNA derived from T cells, B-cell-depleted T cells, or PBMCs.

The germline V and J ends were trimmed by 3 bases and 0 bases, with 9 bases remaining between them. This CDR3 spans 15 amino acids. Looked up from germline, CDR1 is SGDLS and CDR2 is YYNGEE. How the authors handled the data: Estimated nucleated cell counts came from reference gene primer amplification. Libraries were prepared by immunoSEQ multiplex PCR; TCRdb keeps only in-frame clonotypes and omits some of them. The V and J calls and clone size come from that table; D and trimming were worked out from the DNA. The profile shows about 300,000 clones, around 87% of them singletons. The chain employs TRBV9 and TRBJ1-4; perhaps TRBD1 as D (5 bases). Sequenced material: peripheral blood. The sequence came from a man between 65 and 85 years old with acute or convalescent COVID-19. The CDR3 DNA sequence: TGTGCCAGCAGCGGGGGGGAAACAACTAATGAAAAACTGTTTTTT. It is translated as CASSGGETTNEKLFF.